This T cell receptor beta chain was observed in a study of T cell responses to AZD1222 COVID-19 vaccine. Assay: immunoSEQ multiplex PCR; the TCRdb copy retains only in-frame clones and omits some. The table includes around 79,000 clones, 70% to 90% detected once. This clone was recorded only once. What it binds is not known. Study outcomes and limitations: Seropositive AZD1222 recipients at baseline numbered only six or seven.

The V and J ends lost 0 bases and 0 bases respectively, with 14 bases between them. Per the germline V gene, CDR1 is GTSNPN and CDR2 is SVGIG (reference sequence). The CDR3 is 16 amino acids. The specimen comprised peripheral blood, sampled on day 0 of AZD1222 vaccination. This TCR derives from an adult in good health. The chain is built from TRBV30 and TRBJ1-2, with D maybe TRBD1 (5 bases). CDR3: CAWSVRGGMANYGYTF. The CDR3 DNA reads TGTGCCTGGAGTGTACGTGGGGGAATGGCTAACTATGGCTACACCTTC.